The 17 T cell receptor beta chains presented below share a single source sample, sequenced in a study of T cell responses to AZD1222 COVID-19 vaccine. Some clones are missing from TCRdb's copy, which holds only in-frame ones; the method was immunoSEQ multiplex PCR. The table has tens of thousands of clones, 70% to 90% seen once. The sample was peripheral blood, taken on day 0 of AZD1222 vaccination. Receptor source: an adult in good health.

The chain is built from TRBV11-3 and TRBJ2-2, with D unclear. Germline V gene sequence: CDR1 SGHNT, CDR2 YENEEA. The CDR3 is made up of 15 amino acids. Trimming removed 1 base from V and 6 bases from J, with 12 bases in between. CDR3 nucleotides: TGTGCCAGCAGCTTAGGGGTAGCCCAACCCGGGGAGCTGTTTTTT. Translated: CASSLGVAQPGELFF.

Written as DNA, the CDR3 is TGTGCCAGCAGCTCCCGCGGGACGGGTAAAGGTGGAGCTTTCTTT. Translating it yields CASSSRGTGKGGAFF. V and J are TRBV11-1 and TRBJ1-1, with D possibly matching TRBD1 (5 bases). Looked up from germline, CDR1 is SGHAT and CDR2 is FQDESV (reference sequence). Trimming shortened V by 4 bases and J by 10 bases, and 22 bases separated the two germline ends. The length of the CDR3 is 15 residues.

Only one count was recorded for this clone. The V gene is TRBV28, the J gene TRBJ2-7; 11 bases match TRBD2. With 6 bases clipped from V and 4 bases from J, the junction kept 14 bases outside the gene matches. CDR1 is MDHEN and CDR2 is SYDVKM in the germline V gene. The CDR3 runs to 17 residues. The CDR3 reads CASRPMGGLAVDYEQYF. Written as DNA, the CDR3 is TGTGCCAGCAGACCAATGGGGGGACTAGCGGTTGATTACGAGCAGTACTTC.

The rearrangement uses TRBV28 and TRBJ2-7; maybe TRBD2 (5 bases). This CDR3 comprises 14 residues. Germline CDR1 MDHEN, CDR2 SYDVKM. V was trimmed by 5 bases and J by 2 bases, leaving 13 bases between them. For the CDR3, the DNA is TGTGCCAGCAGTAGCTCCGGGGTACCCTACGAGCAGTACTTC. This sequence encodes CASSSSGVPYEQYF.

This clone was seen just once. This chain uses TRBV6-5 with TRBJ1-5; D gene unclear. This CDR3 is 14 amino acids long. From germline, CDR1 is MNHEY and CDR2 SVGAGI. Trimming removed 4 bases at V and 2 bases at J, with 9 bases between. Here the CDR3 DNA reads TGTGCCAGCAGTTCACGTGGGGGCAATCAGCCCCAGCATTTT. This translates into CASSSRGGNQPQHF.

This rearrangement joins TRBV5-1 to TRBJ1-1; D unclear. V was pared by 5 bases and J by 3 bases, with 11 bases between. CDR1 and CDR2 from the germline V gene are SGHRS and YFSETQ. The CDR3 loop spans 13 amino acids. The CDR3 region has the DNA TGCGCCAGCAGAGACGGGGTGGACACTGAAGCTTTCTTT. This encodes CASRDGVDTEAFF.

The gene calls are TRBV18 and TRBJ2-3; 7 bases fit TRBD1. Germline assignment: CDR1 KGHSH and CDR2 LQKENI. The CDR3 runs to 15 residues. V was pared by 3 bases and J by 2 bases, with 5 bases of the junction left unmatched. The CDR3 DNA reads as TGTGCCAGCTCACCTCGGGACAGTAACACAGATACGCAGTATTTT. Residues: CASSPRDSNTDTQYF. The full variable domain, its missing parts supplied by reference TRBV18 and TRBJ2-3, is NAGVMQNPRHLVRRRGQEARLRCSPMKGHSHVYWYRQLPEEGLKFMVYLQKENIIDESGMPKERFSAEFPKEGPSILRIQQVVRGDSAAYFCASSPRDSNTDTQYFGPGTRLTVL.

This sequence joins TRBV2 and TRBJ1-2, with unresolved D. This CDR3 is 11 amino acids long. Trimming shortened V by 3 bases and J by 5 bases, and 4 bases separated the two germline ends. Germline lookup yields CDR1 SNHLY and CDR2 FYNNEI. This CDR3 is CASSERYGYTF. The CDR3 nucleotides read TGTGCCAGCAGTGAGAGGTATGGCTACACCTTC.

In this sample, this clone turned up once. The chain is built from TRBV6-5 and TRBJ1-1; no reliable D call. The CDR3 extends over 12 amino acids. Germline values: CDR1 MNHEY, CDR2 SVGAGI. The V gene lost 10 bases and the J gene lost 1 base, with 10 bases spanning the gap. In nucleotides, the CDR3 is TGTGCCACCTCGACGGGGAACACTGAAGCTTTCTTT. It translates to CATSTGNTEAFF.

The CDR3 DNA is TGTGCCAGCAGCCGGACAGGGGGCACGGATCAGCCCCAGCATTTT. This encodes CASSRTGGTDQPQHF. The genes are TRBV5-5 and TRBJ1-5; 11 positions agree with TRBD1. Per germline, CDR1 SGHKS and CDR2 YYEKEE (reference sequence). Unmatched junction bases numbered 5, after V lost 4 bases and J lost 5 bases. CDR3 length equals 15 residues.

This chain joins TRBV19 and TRBJ2-1, with 8 bases aligning to TRBD2. After removal of 7 bases from V and 9 bases from J, the junction contained 5 bases not matched to a gene. The germline CDR1 and CDR2 sequences are LNHDA and SQIVND (reference sequence). This CDR3 has 12 residues. CDR3 in amino acids: CASTGSGAEQFF. DNA for the CDR3: TGTGCCAGTACCGGTAGCGGGGCTGAGCAGTTCTTC. Full variable domain (remainder filled in from reference TRBV19 and TRBJ2-1): DGGITQSPKYLFRKEGQNVTLSCEQNLNHDAMYWYRQDPGQGLRLIYYSQIVNDFQKGDIAEGYSVSREKKESFPLTVTSAQKNPTAFYLCASTGSGAEQFFGPGTRLTVL.

This sequence joins TRBV12-3 or TRBV12-4 and TRBJ2-1; no firm D call. This CDR3 contains 12 residues. Trimming took 3 bases from V and 8 from J, leaving 8 bases between them. For the CDR3, the DNA is TGTGCCAGCAGTTTTAGGTGGGATGAGCAGTTCTTC. Protein product: CASSFRWDEQFF.

The chain joins TRBV2 to TRBJ1-6; 8 positions agree with TRBD1. This CDR3 is built from 15 residues. Per germline, CDR1 SNHLY and CDR2 FYNNEI. V was clipped by 5 bases and J by 7 bases; unmatched bases: 7. In DNA, the CDR3 is TGTGCCAGCAGTCTGGAGGGACAGGCGAATTCACCCCTCCACTTT. It codes for CASSLEGQANSPLHF.

As concerns this clone: At one end, the junction sequence differs from germline, possibly due to a read error. The chain carries TRBV2 and TRBJ1-1, with a possible D match to TRBD1 (5 bases). The germline V gene encodes CDR1 SNHLY and CDR2 FYNNEI. The CDR3 runs to 13 residues. The CDR3: CASIERRDREAFF. The CDR3 DNA reads TGTGCCAGCATTGAACGTCGGGACCGCGAAGCTTTCTTT.

The genes are TRBV5-4 and TRBJ2-1; 8 nucleotides line up with TRBD1. Per germline, CDR1 SGHNT and CDR2 YYREEE (reference sequence). This CDR3 has 15 amino acids. The J segment lost 4 bases and the V segment lost 5 bases, leaving 8 bases of the junction unmatched. CDR3 sequence: CASRSSGGSYNEQFF. The CDR3 coding sequence is TGTGCCAGCAGGTCGTCAGGGGGCTCTTACAATGAGCAGTTCTTC. The entire variable domain, with the rest obtained from reference TRBV5-4 and TRBJ2-1, is as follows: ETGVTQSPTHLIKTRGQQVTLRCSSQSGHNTVSWYQQALGQGPQFIFQYYREEENGRGNFPPRFSGLQFPNYSSELNVNALELDDSALYLCASRSSGGSYNEQFFGPGTRLTVL.

The table lists this clone with a count of one. V usage is TRBV12-3 or TRBV12-4 and J usage is TRBJ1-2; D not certain. The length of the CDR3 is 13 residues. V lost 3 bases and J lost 5, with 10 bases in between. This CDR3 is CASSFERDYGYTF. In DNA form, the CDR3 reads TGTGCCAGCAGTTTTGAACGCGATTATGGCTACACCTTC.

The chain couples TRBV27 to TRBJ1-4; D is undetermined. Germline V gene sequence: CDR1 MNHEY, CDR2 SMNVEV (reference sequence). There are 15 residues in the CDR3. Trimming took 4 bases from V and 0 from J, leaving 9 bases between them. The DNA for the CDR3 is TGTGCCAGCAGTTCGAGGATTGCAACTAATGAAAAACTGTTTTTT. Amino acid sequence: CASSSRIATNEKLFF.